This T cell receptor (beta chain) comes out of a study of shared clonotypes between healthy human individuals. At the deep level, the assay was run. Original analysis: There were no quality scores in the junction-only immunoSEQ sequences, so filtering differed. This table comes from immunoSEQ multiplex PCR, and its TCRdb copy is limited to in-frame clones, with some not included. Clonal size and the V and J genes are those of that table, whereas D and trimming came from the DNA. The top ten hold roughly 1.8% of the sample, which has about 2.1 million clones, approximately 94% seen once. Terminally differentiated effector memory CD45RA+ cells were excluded by CCR7 positive selection of CD45RO-negative cells. Study donors comprised healthy, HIV-negative adults devoid of recent acute infection or vaccination. The sequencing sample was made of naive CD8+ T cells from PBMCs. The source is a man between 18 and 29 years old in good health. Some clones in this sample may be carry-over from other donors' samples.

The DNA of the CDR3 is TGCGCCAGCAGCTTGTACTCGGGGGGCGGAATGGACATTCAGTACTTC. Translating it yields CASSLYSGGGMDIQYF. The chain joins TRBV5-1 to TRBJ2-4; D possibly corresponds to TRBD2 (7 bases). Germline CDR1 is SGHRS and CDR2 is YFSETQ. CDR3 length: 16 residues. The V gene lost 1 base and the J gene lost 8 bases, with 19 bases spanning the gap.